This T cell receptor beta chain was sequenced during a study of technical replicates of blood from a handful of donors. J gave up 10 bases and V 4 bases, and 10 bases lay outside the gene matches. From germline, CDR1 is SGDLS and CDR2 YYNGEE. The length of the CDR3 is 16 residues. Some clones are missing from TCRdb's copy, which holds only in-frame ones; the method was immunoSEQ multiplex PCR. The data show roughly 90,000 clones, 85% to 95% seen once. The sequencing input was T cells isolated from PBMCs. The clonotype originates from a human donor in good health. The J gene is TRBJ2-1, the V gene TRBV9; 14 positions match TRBD2. The CDR3 coding sequence is TGTGCCAGCAGCCAAGGGACTAGCGGGAGTATGGGGGAGCAGTTCTTC. This codes for CASSQGTSGSMGEQFF.